The 3 T cell receptor beta chains below come from one sample, sequenced in a study of T cell changes during pregnancy in multiple sclerosis. Assay: immunoSEQ multiplex PCR; the TCRdb copy retains only in-frame clones and omits some. This table holds tens of thousands of clones, over 75% found once. Specimen: CD8+ T cells from peripheral blood mononuclear cells, collected before pregnancy. The origin of the receptors is a female donor with multiple sclerosis, enrolled in a pregnancy study.

The chain combines TRBV6-1 with TRBJ2-7; D is possibly TRBD2 (5 bases). Deletions cut 8 bases from V and 5 bases from J, with 10 bases between. Looked up from germline, CDR1 is MNHNS and CDR2 is SASEGT. The CDR3 runs 11 residues. In DNA, the CDR3 is TGTGCCAGCCCTTCGGAGGACGAGCAGTACTTC. Translation gives CASPSEDEQYF.

The CDR3 DNA sequence: TGTGCCAGCTCAACGGGACAGGGGTGGAGGACTGAAGCTTTCTTT. As protein: CASSTGQGWRTEAFF. The chain uses TRBV18 and TRBJ1-1; the match to TRBD1 covers 10 bases. With 5 bases clipped from V and 5 bases from J, the junction kept 8 bases outside the gene matches. Germline-derived CDR1 and CDR2 are KGHSH and LQKENI. The CDR3 sequence is 15 residues long.

The chain uses TRBV29-1 and TRBJ2-2, with TRBD1 identical over 7 bases. The germline gives CDR1 SQVTM, CDR2 ANQGSEA. Trimming at V came to 6 bases and at J to 4 bases, leaving 5 bases not matched to a gene. The CDR3 is made up of 13 amino acids. This CDR3 is CSVTGQVTGELFF. The CDR3 nucleotides are TGCAGCGTGACAGGGCAGGTCACCGGGGAGCTGTTTTTT.